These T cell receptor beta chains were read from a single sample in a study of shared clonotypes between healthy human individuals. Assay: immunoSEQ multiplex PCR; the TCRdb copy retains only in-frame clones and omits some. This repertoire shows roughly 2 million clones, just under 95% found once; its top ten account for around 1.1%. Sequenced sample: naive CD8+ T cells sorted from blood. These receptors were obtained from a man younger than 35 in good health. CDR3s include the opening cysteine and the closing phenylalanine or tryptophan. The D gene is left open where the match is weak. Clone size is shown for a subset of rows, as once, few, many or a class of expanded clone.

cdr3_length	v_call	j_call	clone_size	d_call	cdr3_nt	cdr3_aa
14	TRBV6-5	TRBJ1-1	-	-	TGTGCCAGCAGTTACTCCGGGGGGACGACTGAAGCTTTCTTT	CASSYSGGTTEAFF
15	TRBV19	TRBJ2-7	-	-	TGTGCCAGTAGTATAGATAATGGGGACGCCTACGAGCAGTACTTC	CASSIDNGDAYEQYF
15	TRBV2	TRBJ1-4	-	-	TGTGCCAGCAGTCCCGGGACGGCGCATAATGAAAAACTGTTTTTT	CASSPGTAHNEKLFF
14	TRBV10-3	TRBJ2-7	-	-	TGTGCCATCAGTGAGCCGGGAAATTCCTACGAGCAGTACTTC	CAISEPGNSYEQYF
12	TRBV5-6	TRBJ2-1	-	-	TGTGCCAGCAACATAGATTACAATGAGCAGTTCTTC	CASNIDYNEQFF
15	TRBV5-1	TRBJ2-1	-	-	TGCGCCAGCAGCCTGCGGGATTCGGCTTACAATGAGCAGTTCTTC	CASSLRDSAYNEQFF
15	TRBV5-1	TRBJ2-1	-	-	TGCGCCAGCAGTTACAGGGTTCCCTCCTACAATGAGCAGTTCTTC	CASSYRVPSYNEQFF
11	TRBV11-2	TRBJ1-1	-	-	TGTGCCAGCAGCTTAGAAGAAGGAGCTTTCTTT	CASSLEEGAFF
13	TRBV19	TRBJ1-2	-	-	TGTGCCAGTAGTATAGTAGCGGGGTATGGCTACACCTTC	CASSIVAGYGYTF
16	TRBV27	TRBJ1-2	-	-	TGTGCCAGCAGTCCCTCGGGGGGGCACCGAGCCTATGGCTACACCTTC	CASSPSGGHRAYGYTF
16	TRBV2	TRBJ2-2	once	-	TGTGCCAGCAGTGGAGGACTCGGTTCGAACACCGGGGAGCTGTTTTTT	CASSGGLGSNTGELFF
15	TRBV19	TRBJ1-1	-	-	TGTGCCAGTAGTATATGGGAGGGGCGAGGCACTGAAGCTTTCTTT	CASSIWEGRGTEAFF
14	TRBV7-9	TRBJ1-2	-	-	TGTGCCAGCAGCGGACCGGTTTTACTCTATGGCTACACCTTC	CASSGPVLLYGYTF
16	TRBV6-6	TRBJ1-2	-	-	TGTGCCAGCAGTTACGGCACACAGAGAGCTAACTATGGCTACACCTTC	CASSYGTQRANYGYTF
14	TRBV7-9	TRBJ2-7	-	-	TGTGCCAGCAGCTTAGTATTTCCGGACGACGAGCAGTACTTC	CASSLVFPDDEQYF
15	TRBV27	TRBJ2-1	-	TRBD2	TGTGCCAGCAGTTCAGGACTAGCGGACTACAATGAGCAGTTCTTC	CASSSGLADYNEQFF
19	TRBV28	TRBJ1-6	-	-	TGTGCCAGCAGTTCCACCTCTCGGGAGGGGCTGTTCCTAATTTCACCCCTCCACTTT	CASSSTSREGLFLISPLHF
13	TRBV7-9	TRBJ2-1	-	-	TGTGCCAGCAGCTTAAAAAATCCCAATGAGCAGTTCTTC	CASSLKNPNEQFF
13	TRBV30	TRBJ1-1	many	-	TGTGCCTGGATCAGCAGGAGAGACACTGAAGCTTTCTTT	CAWISRRDTEAFF
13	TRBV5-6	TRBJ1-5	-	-	TGTGCCAGCAGCTTGGGGCAGAATCAGCCCCAGCATTTT	CASSLGQNQPQHF
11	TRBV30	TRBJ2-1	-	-	TGTGCCAGCACGGACTTCAATGAGCAGTTCTTC	CASTDFNEQFF
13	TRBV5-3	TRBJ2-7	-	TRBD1	TGTGCCAAAGACAGGGGGCTAACCTACGAGCAGTACTTC	CAKDRGLTYEQYF
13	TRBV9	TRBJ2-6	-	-	TGTGCCAGCAGCCCTCCTGGGGCCAACGTCCTGACTTTC	CASSPPGANVLTF
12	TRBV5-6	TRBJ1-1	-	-	TGTGCCAGCAGCGTATTGGGGGGAGAAGCTTTCTTT	CASSVLGGEAFF
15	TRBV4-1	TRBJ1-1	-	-	TGCGCCAGCAGCCTTTTAAAGCAGGCGAACACTGAAGCTTTCTTT	CASSLLKQANTEAFF
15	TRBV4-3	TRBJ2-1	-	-	TGCGCCAGCAGCCCGGGACTCCCCGTGGACGTAGAGCAGTTCTTC	CASSPGLPVDVEQFF
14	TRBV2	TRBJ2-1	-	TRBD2	TGTGCCAGCTCCTCGACGGGGGGGGCCTATGAGCAGTTCTTC	CASSSTGGAYEQFF
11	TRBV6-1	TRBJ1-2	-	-	TGTGCCAGCACGGACAACTATGGCTACACCTTC	CASTDNYGYTF
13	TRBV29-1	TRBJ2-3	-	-	TGCAGCGTTGAATACACTTCAGGGGATACGCAGTATTTT	CSVEYTSGDTQYF
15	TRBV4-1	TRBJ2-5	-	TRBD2	TGCGCCAGCAGCCCCTCAGCGGGGGTGGGGGAGACCCAGTACTTC	CASSPSAGVGETQYF
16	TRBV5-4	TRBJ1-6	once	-	TGTGCCAGCAGCTTGGATATGGGGCAGGGAAATTCACCCCTCCACTTT	CASSLDMGQGNSPLHF
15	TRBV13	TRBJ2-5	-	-	TGTGCCAGCAGTTTCGACCAGATGGGGCAAGAGACCCAGTACTTC	CASSFDQMGQETQYF
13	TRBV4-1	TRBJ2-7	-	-	TGCGCCAGCAGCCGAGGGATCTCCTACGAGCAGTACTTC	CASSRGISYEQYF
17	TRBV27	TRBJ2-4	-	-	TGTGCCAGCAGTTTATCGGGTTGGGCTAGGATGATGAACATTCAGTACTTC	CASSLSGWARMMNIQYF
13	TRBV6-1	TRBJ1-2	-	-	TGTGCCAGCAGTGAAAACAGCCACTATGGCTACACCTTC	CASSENSHYGYTF
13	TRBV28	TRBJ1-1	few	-	TGTGCCAGCAGTTTATCCTTGAACACTGAAGCTTTCTTT	CASSLSLNTEAFF
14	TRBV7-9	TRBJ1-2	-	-	TGTGCCAGCAGCTCACCTGTGGAGACGGATGGCTACACCTTC	CASSSPVETDGYTF
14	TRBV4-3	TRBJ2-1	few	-	TGCGCCAGCAGCCAAGAACTAGACTACAATGAGCAGTTCTTC	CASSQELDYNEQFF
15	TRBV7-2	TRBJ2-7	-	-	TGTGCCAGCAGCTTAGGTAGGATGGGCTACTACGAGCAGTACTTC	CASSLGRMGYYEQYF
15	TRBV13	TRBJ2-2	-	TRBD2	TGTGCCAGCACAACTAGCGTGGGTTTGGCCGGGGAGCTGTTTTTT	CASTTSVGLAGELFF
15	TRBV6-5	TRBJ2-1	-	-	TGTGCCAGCATTTCAGGGGAGGCGGCTTCCAATGAGCAGTTCTTC	CASISGEAASNEQFF
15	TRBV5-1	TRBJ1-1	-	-	TGCGCCAGCAGCTTGGTGTGGGGAGAGAACACTGAAGCTTTCTTT	CASSLVWGENTEAFF